This T cell receptor (beta chain) was identified during a study of CD4+ T cells in melanoma. Study results and caveats: Diverse differentiation states were reported for melanoma neoantigen-specific CD4+ T cells.

Assay: immunoSEQ multiplex PCR; the TCRdb copy retains only in-frame clones and omits some. Of about 21,000 clones listed, 78% are singletons. The CDR3 runs to 15 residues. The V gene end was trimmed by 7 bases and the J gene end by 3 bases; junction bases not matched to a gene: 8. Germline CDR1 is SNHLY and CDR2 is FYNNEI. About this clone: Its target is not known.

The chain recombines TRBV2 with TRBJ1-4; the match to TRBD1 covers 7 bases. The receptor was derived from a human donor with melanoma. In DNA, the CDR3 is TGTGCCAGCAAGGGACGCACAGGGGCTAATGAAAAACTGTTTTTT. Translated, it gives CASKGRTGANEKLFF.